The clone carrying this T cell receptor (beta chain) was found many times. TCR beta CDR3 region amplification was performed from RNA transcripts. An initial round of RT-PCR targeting the TCR CDR3 relied on the HTBI primer set. TCRdb independently ran MiXCR on the multiplex PCR reads; one entry per CDR3 protein. The table lists around 450,000 distinct CDR3 sequences, around 14% of them singletons. CDR3 length: 14 residues. The J segment lost 7 bases and the V segment lost 7 bases, leaving 12 bases of the junction unmatched. Germline CDR1 reads MNHNS; CDR2 reads SASEGT. The data were taken from a study of T cells in Graves' hyperthyroidism and ophthalmopathy.

The specimen was blood. The chain links TRBV6-1 to TRBJ2-7; 8 bases line up with TRBD1. The receptor's source is a woman aged 18-30 years with Graves' hyperthyroidism. CDR3 bases: TGTGCCAGCATCGACAGGGGATACCTTGGGGAGCAGTACTTC. Its translation: CASIDRGYLGEQYF.